This T cell receptor (beta chain) was sequenced in a study of cytomegalovirus exposure and HLA in healthy donors. Across the whole study: The 120 validation repertoires used the same platform as the 650 to 850 first-cohort repertoires (as reported by a later analysis). Study conclusions and caveats: Most TCRs appeared rarely, but some public TCRs recurred in many donors. Cytomegalovirus-associated status was assigned to roughly 160 TCR beta chains. Later, an analysis found that TCR clusters from the first cohort tended to co-occur in the roughly 110 validation repertoires.

The CDR3 is made up of 15 amino acids. The V end was cut by 0 bases, the J end by 3 bases, with 12 bases between. The V gene's germline CDR1 is LGHNA and CDR2 YNFKEQ. Regarding this clone: Its antigen remains unidentified.

Sequenced by immunoSEQ multiplex PCR; TCRdb stores in-frame clones only, minus some. In the table there are almost 200,000 clones, about three quarters of which are singletons. V and J are TRBV4-2 and TRBJ2-7; no clear D. Sequencing input: PBMCs. The source of this sequence is a woman in her 30s in good health and CMV-seronegative. The CDR3 reads CASSQERSALYEQYF. The CDR3 nucleotides are TGTGCCAGCAGCCAAGAGCGTTCCGCACTCTACGAGCAGTACTTC.